The 23 T cell receptor beta chains reported below all come from one sample, sequenced in a study of blood T cell repertoires in COVID-19. Using immunoSEQ multiplex PCR, the repertoire was profiled, and TCRdb retains in-frame clones only, with some absent. The sample has 200,000 to 250,000 clones; approximately 90% are singletons. Sequencing was performed on peripheral blood. Receptors originate from a man in his sixties with COVID-19, enrolled during active disease.

The chain couples TRBV19 to TRBJ2-1; 8 bases fit TRBD2. V was pared by 3 bases and J by 7 bases, with 8 bases of the junction left unmatched. This CDR3 has 15 amino acids. CDR1 LNHDA and CDR2 SQIVND come from the germline V gene (reference sequence). Here the CDR3 reads CASSMTTGGTNEQFF. The CDR3 region has the DNA TGTGCCAGTAGTATGACGACGGGGGGGACGAATGAGCAGTTCTTC.

V gene TRBV7-9 combines with J gene TRBJ1-2; no clear D gene. The V end was cut by 1 base, the J end by 0 bases, with 9 bases between. Germline CDR1 is SEHNR and CDR2 is FQNEAQ (reference sequence). This CDR3 has 15 amino acids. This CDR3 is CASSLDGRANYGYTF. The CDR3, as DNA: TGTGCCAGCAGCTTAGATGGGCGGGCTAACTATGGCTACACCTTC.

V and J are TRBV19 and TRBJ1-1; TRBD1 is a possible D gene (5 bases). CDR1 is LNHDA, CDR2 SQIVND, per germline (reference sequence). With 2 bases removed from V and 2 bases from J, the gap between germline ends came to 21 bases. The CDR3 is 18 residues long. The DNA of the CDR3 is TGTGCCAGTAGTATATTGTCAGGGTTGGGGGGGGTTAACACTGAAGCTTTCTTT. It is translated as CASSILSGLGGVNTEAFF.

The chain carries TRBV5-1 and TRBJ2-2; a possible D gene is TRBD1 (6 bases). The CDR3 runs 15 residues. Per germline, CDR1 SGHRS and CDR2 YFSETQ. V dropped 6 bases and J dropped 4 bases, with 16 bases sitting between them. The CDR3: CASNLKQGTTGELFF. The DNA of the CDR3 is TGCGCCAGCAACCTCAAACAGGGAACCACCGGGGAGCTGTTTTTT.

CDR3: CASSQDSGGPRGEQFF. In nucleotides, the CDR3 is TGTGCCAGCAGCCAAGACAGCGGGGGGCCGAGGGGTGAGCAGTTCTTC. The chain uses TRBV3-1 (or the pseudogene TRBV3-2) and TRBJ2-1; 9 bases line up with TRBD2. The CDR3 has 16 residues. The germline gives CDR1 LGHDT, CDR2 YNNKEL (reference sequence). The ends lost 0 bases at V and 9 bases at J; junction bases unmatched: 9.

CDR3 loop: CASSVRDRGSVITEAFF. As DNA, the CDR3 is TGTGCCAGCAGTGTGAGGGACAGGGGGTCGGTTATCACTGAAGCTTTCTTT. The chain is built from TRBV6-1 and TRBJ1-1; 11 nucleotides match TRBD1. Trimming took 4 bases from V and 4 from J; bases not matched to a gene: 11. In germline, CDR1 is MNHNS, CDR2 SASEGT. The CDR3 runs to 17 residues.

The rearrangement links TRBV6-5 to TRBJ1-1, with TRBD1 matching over 8 bases. Unmatched junction bases numbered 9, after V lost 5 bases and J lost 10 bases. The V gene's germline CDR1 is MNHEY and CDR2 SVGAGI. There are 13 residues in the CDR3. The CDR3 DNA follows: TGTGCCAGCAGTATGGACAGGGTAGGGTTAGCTTTCTTT. Residues: CASSMDRVGLAFF.

The J gene is TRBJ1-2, the V gene TRBV21-1. TRBV21-1 is assigned pseudogene status. This CDR3 contains 16 residues. The CDR3 spells CASSAAGTPGSYGYTF. CDR3 sequence (DNA): TGTGCCAGCAGCGCCGCCGGGACTCCGGGGAGCTATGGCTACACCTTC.

V usage is TRBV9 and J usage is TRBJ1-1; 8 nucleotides align to TRBD1. V shed 0 bases, J shed 0 bases, and the junction held 7 bases outside the gene matches. The CDR3 runs 17 residues. CDR1 is SGDLS, CDR2 YYNGEE, per germline. This CDR3 is CASSVGTGGSMNTEAFF. As DNA, the CDR3 is TGTGCCAGCAGCGTAGGAACAGGGGGATCCATGAACACTGAAGCTTTCTTT.

This clone was observed a handful of times. The rearrangement uses TRBV4-1 and TRBJ2-5; tentative D call: TRBD1 (6 bases). With 3 bases removed from V and 1 base from J, the gap between germline ends came to 9 bases. The CDR3 covers 14 residues. Germline V gives CDR1 MGHRA, CDR2 YSYEKL. The CDR3 loop reads CASSQDSFQETQYF. Here the CDR3 DNA reads TGCGCCAGCAGCCAGGACAGCTTCCAAGAGACCCAGTACTTC.

The rearrangement links TRBV18 to TRBJ2-7, with a possible D match to TRBD2 (6 bases). This CDR3 is 17 amino acids long. The V end was cut by 0 bases, the J end by 1 base, with 16 bases between. From germline, CDR1 is KGHSH and CDR2 LQKENI. In DNA, the CDR3 is TGTGCCAGCTCACCACCACACGGGAGTGCGGTTTCCTACGAGCAGTACTTC. Residues: CASSPPHGSAVSYEQYF.

The V call is TRBV10-2, the J call TRBJ1-5, with 9 bases fitting TRBD1. V lost 3 bases to trimming and J lost 1 base; unmatched junction nucleotides: 4. This CDR3 comprises 16 residues. From germline, CDR1 is WSHSY and CDR2 SAAADI. CDR3: CASSDTDRGSNQPQHF. CDR3 sequence (DNA): TGCGCCAGCAGTGACACTGACAGGGGGAGCAATCAGCCCCAGCATTTT.

The rearrangement joins TRBV6-6 to TRBJ2-7; D is uncertain. Germline lookup yields CDR1 MNHNY and CDR2 SVGAGI (reference sequence). The CDR3 sequence is 12 residues long. Trimming cost V 5 bases and J 5 bases, with 10 bases left between them. CDR3 nucleotide sequence: TGTGCCAGCAGTCCGACTCGAAACGAGCAGTACTTC. This codes for CASSPTRNEQYF.

The chain has TRBV28 and TRBJ2-7; 9 nucleotides match TRBD1. Germline CDR1 and CDR2: MDHEN and SYDVKM. The CDR3 spans 16 residues. The V gene end was trimmed by 5 bases and the J gene end by 1 base; junction bases not matched to a gene: 9. The CDR3 DNA reads as TGTGCCAGCAGTGTCAACTTCGGGACAGGGTCCTACGAGCAGTACTTC. It specifies CASSVNFGTGSYEQYF. The full variable domain, its missing parts supplied by reference TRBV28 and TRBJ2-7, is DVKVTQSSRYLVKRTGEKVFLECVQDMDHENMFWYRQDPGLGLRLIYFSYDVKMKEKGDIPEGYSVSREKKERFSLILESASTNQTSMYLCASSVNFGTGSYEQYFGPGTRLTVT.

The chain has TRBV4-2 and TRBJ2-1; D might be TRBD2 (6 bases). Trimming left V 1 base short and J 5 bases short, with 24 bases between. This CDR3 region has 19 residues. CDR1 and CDR2 from the germline V gene are LGHNA and YNFKEQ. The CDR3 is CASSQAASAGPSPHNEQFF. CDR3 coding DNA: TGTGCCAGCAGCCAAGCCGCTTCCGCGGGACCGTCCCCCCACAATGAGCAGTTCTTC.

V usage is TRBV14 and J usage is TRBJ2-2, with 7 bases identical to TRBD1. There are 16 residues in the CDR3. CDR1 and CDR2 (germline): SGHDN, FVKESK. The V and J ends lost 4 bases and 0 bases, in that order; junction bases with no gene match: 5. CDR3 coding DNA: TGTGCCAGCAGCCTGTGGACAGGAACGAACACCGGGGAGCTGTTTTTT. Protein product: CASSLWTGTNTGELFF.

CDR3: CASSSRGLAKNIQYF. Here the CDR3 DNA reads TGTGCCAGCAGCTCAAGGGGTCTAGCCAAAAACATTCAGTACTTC. This rearrangement joins TRBV5-6 to TRBJ2-4, with D maybe TRBD1 (5 bases). The CDR3 runs 15 residues. Trimming took off 3 bases at V and 0 bases at J, with 10 bases between the two ends. The germline CDR1 and CDR2 sequences are SGHDT and YYEEEE.

V usage is TRBV5-1 and J usage is TRBJ1-4; D is uncertain. V dropped 1 base and J dropped 5 bases, with 12 bases sitting between them. The CDR3 covers 15 residues. Per germline, CDR1 SGHRS and CDR2 YFSETQ. The chain's CDR3 is CASSLRQEDNEKLFF. CDR3 sequence (DNA): TGCGCCAGCAGCTTGAGGCAGGAAGACAATGAAAAACTGTTTTTT. Full variable domain (rest looked up from reference TRBV5-1 and TRBJ1-4): KAGVTQTPRYLIKTRGQQVTLSCSPISGHRSVSWYQQTPGQGLQFLFEYFSETQRNKGNFPGRFSGRQFSNSRSEMNVSTLELGDSALYLCASSLRQEDNEKLFFGSGTQLSVL.

The rearrangement links TRBV7-3 to TRBJ2-1; a possible D gene is TRBD2 (6 bases). The V end was cut by 2 bases, the J end by 7 bases, with 12 bases between. The CDR3 runs 14 residues. CDR1 is SGHTA, CDR2 FQGTGA, per germline. In nucleotides, the CDR3 is TGTGCCAGCAGCTTAGGGCGGGGCCAAAATGAGCAGTTCTTC. It codes for CASSLGRGQNEQFF. Full variable domain (outside the CDR3, taken from reference TRBV7-3 and TRBJ2-1): GAGVSQTPSNKVTEKGKYVELRCDPISGHTALYWYRQSLGQGPEFLIYFQGTGAADDSGLPNDRFFAVRPEGSVSTLKIQRTERGDSAVYLCASSLGRGQNEQFFGPGTRLTVL.

In its sample, this clone was seen a few times. The V call is TRBV18, the J call TRBJ1-1; TRBD1 matches 7 bases. V lost 2 bases, J lost 0 bases, and 9 bases stayed unmatched. Per the germline V gene, CDR1 is KGHSH and CDR2 is LQKENI. The CDR3 is made up of 17 amino acids. The CDR3 nucleotides read TGTGCCAGCTCACCAGGGCGACAGGGCAGAATGAACACTGAAGCTTTCTTT. Translating gives CASSPGRQGRMNTEAFF.

This chain links TRBV4-2 with TRBJ2-1; TRBD1 agrees at 8 bases. Germline loops: CDR1 LGHNA, CDR2 YNFKEQ. The V and J ends lost 1 base and 5 bases, in that order; junction bases with no gene match: 10. This CDR3 spans 17 amino acids. This CDR3 reads CASSQAERQGIDNEQFF. The CDR3 DNA sequence: TGTGCCAGCAGCCAAGCGGAACGACAGGGGATCGACAATGAGCAGTTCTTC.

V gene TRBV7-6 combines with J gene TRBJ2-1, with D possibly TRBD2 on 6 matching bases. Germline lookup yields CDR1 SGHVS and CDR2 FNYEAQ. This CDR3 comprises 19 residues. Trimming removed 2 bases from V and 5 bases from J, with 25 bases in between. In nucleotides, the CDR3 is TGTGCCAGCAGCTTATTAGCGGAGCCGACGCGGACTATCAACAATGAGCAGTTCTTC. Translation: CASSLLAEPTRTINNEQFF.

This clone was recorded only once. V gene TRBV7-3 combines with J gene TRBJ2-1, with D hard to call. The CDR3 has 14 amino acids. The V end was cut by 1 base, the J end by 5 bases, with 9 bases between. Germline loops: CDR1 SGHTA, CDR2 FQGTGA. CDR3: CASSLIPRNNEQFF. In DNA, the CDR3 is TGTGCCAGCAGCTTAATCCCGCGGAACAATGAGCAGTTCTTC.